One and the same sample provided the 32 T cell receptor beta chains below, sequenced in a study of cytomegalovirus exposure and HLA in healthy donors. Libraries were prepared by immunoSEQ multiplex PCR; TCRdb keeps only in-frame clonotypes and omits some of them. The sample shows approximately 76,000 clones, nearly 95% of them seen only once. Input material: PBMCs. These receptor sequences come from a woman under 30 in good health and CMV-seronegative.

The chain is built from TRBV29-1 and TRBJ2-2, with a possible D match to TRBD1 (5 bases). V was pared by 7 bases and J by 0 bases, with 9 bases between. Looked up from germline, CDR1 is SQVTM and CDR2 is ANQGSEA. The CDR3 sequence is 13 residues long. In DNA form, the CDR3 reads TGCAGCGCAGACAGTTCGAACACCGGGGAGCTGTTTTTT. Translated: CSADSSNTGELFF.

The chain links TRBV11-3 to TRBJ2-1; possible D gene TRBD2, 6 bases. Germline CDR1 is SGHNT and CDR2 is YENEEA. The length of the CDR3 is 15 residues. V lost 5 bases, J lost 10 bases, and 21 bases lay in between. As DNA, the CDR3 is TGTGCCAGCAGCCCGCGTAGGGACTCCCACCGGGAGCAGTTCTTC. Translating gives CASSPRRDSHREQFF.

The rearrangement links TRBV4-3 to TRBJ1-1; 7 nucleotides agree with TRBD1. CDR1 LGHNA and CDR2 YSLEER come from the germline V gene. The CDR3 loop spans 15 amino acids. The V gene end was trimmed by 0 bases and the J gene end by 3 bases; junction bases not matched to a gene: 4. The CDR3 here is CASSQEEGADTEAFF. The CDR3 DNA reads TGCGCCAGCAGCCAAGAGGAGGGGGCCGACACTGAAGCTTTCTTT.

The chain combines TRBV2 with TRBJ2-1; D is unresolved. Between the trimmed V and J ends, which lost 8 bases and 9 bases, there was a span of 17 bases. The CDR3 length is 13 residues. Per germline, CDR1 SNHLY and CDR2 FYNNEI. This CDR3 is CASLGTRAPEQFF. In DNA, the CDR3 is TGTGCCAGCCTAGGAACCCGAGCTCCTGAGCAGTTCTTC. The complete variable domain, with remaining parts taken from reference TRBV2 and TRBJ2-1, reads EPEVTQTPSHQVTQMGQEVILRCVPISNHLYFYWYRQILGQKVEFLVSFYNNEISEKSEIFDDQFSVERPDGSNFTLKIRSTKLEDSAMYFCASLGTRAPEQFFGPGTRLTVL.

The J gene is TRBJ2-1, the V gene TRBV2; 12 nucleotides match TRBD2. The CDR3 consists of 15 residues. Germline CDR1 SNHLY, CDR2 FYNNEI. The V segment lost 6 bases and the J segment 8 bases; nucleotides outside the gene matches: 8. The CDR3 DNA reads as TGTGCCAGCAGGAAACTAGCGGGAGGTATATATGAGCAGTTCTTC. It translates to CASRKLAGGIYEQFF.

This clone was detected a few times. The chain employs TRBV6-1 and TRBJ1-5; 8 nucleotides agree with TRBD1. V was pared by 1 base and J by 6 bases, with 5 bases of the junction left unmatched. The V gene's germline CDR1 is MNHNS and CDR2 SASEGT. The CDR3 loop spans 15 amino acids. CDR3 nucleotide sequence: TGTGCCAGCAGTGAAGAAGCAGGGGGCAGTCAGCCCCAGCATTTT. The encoded protein is CASSEEAGGSQPQHF.

This clone has just a few counts. The rearrangement joins TRBV28 to TRBJ2-3, with 9 bases aligning to TRBD1. The V segment lost 6 bases and the J segment 2 bases; nucleotides outside the gene matches: 3. Germline CDR1 is MDHEN and CDR2 is SYDVKM. This CDR3 has 14 amino acids. The CDR3: CASRIQGATDTQYF. The CDR3 coding sequence is TGTGCCAGCAGAATACAGGGGGCCACAGATACGCAGTATTTT.

The chain links TRBV30 to TRBJ1-5; 8 bases agree with TRBD1. The germline gives CDR1 GTSNPN, CDR2 SVGIG (reference sequence). V trimming: 0 bases; J trimming: 6 bases; junction bases outside the gene matches: 7. This CDR3 spans 15 amino acids. The CDR3 DNA follows: TGTGCCTGGAGTGTACCGACAGGGGCGGGTCAGCCCCAGCATTTT. This sequence encodes CAWSVPTGAGQPQHF.

The V gene is TRBV5-1, the J gene TRBJ2-1, with TRBD2 as a possible D gene (6 bases). Trimming removed 0 bases at V and 7 bases at J, with 14 bases between. This CDR3 region has 15 residues. CDR1 is SGHRS and CDR2 is YFSETQ in the germline V gene. The CDR3 is CASSLGGIRENEQFF. CDR3 nucleotides: TGCGCCAGCAGCTTGGGCGGGATCCGGGAGAATGAGCAGTTCTTC.

V gene TRBV5-1 combines with J gene TRBJ2-7, with D tentatively TRBD1 (6 bases). Trimming took off 0 bases at V and 1 base at J, with 11 bases between the two ends. The CDR3 consists of 15 residues. CDR1 and CDR2 (germline): SGHRS, YFSETQ. The CDR3 DNA reads as TGCGCCAGCAGCTTGGTACCAGGGGATTCCTACGAGCAGTACTTC. This gives the protein CASSLVPGDSYEQYF.

This chain links TRBV4-1 with TRBJ2-3; 16 bases are shared with TRBD2. The V gene's germline CDR1 is MGHRA and CDR2 YSYEKL. Trimming at V came to 4 bases and at J to 6 bases, leaving 4 bases not matched to a gene. The CDR3 has 16 residues. The CDR3 protein is CASSLGTSGGVDTQYF. The CDR3 region has the DNA TGCGCCAGCAGCCTGGGGACTAGCGGGGGGGTGGATACGCAGTATTTT.

This chain connects TRBV19 to TRBJ2-1; D uncertain. V dropped 6 bases and J dropped 8 bases, with 14 bases sitting between them. The CDR3 contains 13 residues. Germline lookup yields CDR1 LNHDA and CDR2 SQIVND (reference sequence). The CDR3 loop reads CASRRSSTYEQFF. The CDR3 DNA reads TGTGCCAGTAGAAGATCTAGTACCTATGAGCAGTTCTTC.

The rearrangement joins TRBV2 to TRBJ2-7, with D possibly being TRBD2 (5 bases). V lost 7 bases to trimming and J lost 10 bases, with 20 bases between them. The CDR3 is 13 amino acids. Germline V gene lookup returns CDR1 SNHLY and CDR2 FYNNEI. CDR3 DNA sequence: TGTGCCAGCACTCGGACTGAATTTAGGCCTCAGTACTTC. Protein: CASTRTEFRPQYF.

The chain is built from TRBV30 and TRBJ2-7; TRBD1 agrees at 11 bases. The CDR3 runs 14 residues. Trimming at V came to 2 bases and at J to 4 bases, leaving 4 bases not matched to a gene. Germline V CDR1 and CDR2: GTSNPN, SVGIG (reference sequence). The CDR3 nucleotides are TGTGCCTGGAGTAGGACAGGGGGCTTGTACGAGCAGTACTTC. It specifies CAWSRTGGLYEQYF.

The chain links TRBV5-1 to TRBJ2-7; D remains ambiguous. The germline V gene encodes CDR1 SGHRS and CDR2 YFSETQ. Trimming removed 2 bases at V and 2 bases at J, with 14 bases between. This CDR3 is built from 15 residues. CDR3 loop: CASSFSASSTYEQYF. Written as DNA, the CDR3 is TGCGCCAGCAGCTTCAGTGCCTCATCGACCTACGAGCAGTACTTC.

The chain carries TRBV4-1 and TRBJ1-2; 10 bases line up with TRBD1. The CDR3 loop spans 15 amino acids. Trimming at V came to 5 bases and at J to 3 bases, leaving 6 bases not matched to a gene. Germline V CDR1 and CDR2: MGHRA, YSYEKL. CDR3 region: CASSTLDRGDYGYTF. The DNA for the CDR3 is TGCGCCAGCAGCACACTGGACAGGGGGGACTATGGCTACACCTTC.

This clone showed up just a few times. V is TRBV11-3 and J is TRBJ2-3; TRBD2 matches 10 bases. This CDR3 region has 16 residues. CDR1 SGHNT and CDR2 YENEEA come from the germline V gene. V gave up 5 bases and J gave up 6 bases; unmatched junction bases: 11. CDR3 DNA sequence: TGTGCCAGCAGCCATCCTAGCGGGAGTTGGGGGGATACGCAGTATTTT. Its translation: CASSHPSGSWGDTQYF.

The chain links TRBV7-9 to TRBJ2-2; no definite D call. CDR1 is SEHNR and CDR2 is FQNEAQ in the germline V gene (reference sequence). The V and J ends lost 4 bases and 7 bases respectively, with 7 bases between them. The CDR3 has 12 amino acids. The CDR3 region has the DNA TGTGCCAGCAGCTCACAAAGCGGGGAGCTGTTTTTT. It is translated as CASSSQSGELFF.

V is TRBV7-3 and J is TRBJ2-3; no firm D call. V lost 2 bases to trimming and J lost 3 bases, with 6 bases between them. The germline CDR1 and CDR2 sequences are SGHTA and FQGTGA. The CDR3 length is 13 residues. The CDR3 DNA is TGTGCCAGCAGCTTACGAGATACAGATACGCAGTATTTT. It is translated as CASSLRDTDTQYF.

V usage is TRBV9 and J usage is TRBJ1-1; D possibly corresponds to TRBD1 (5 bases). V shed 3 bases and J shed 1 base, with 10 bases lying between them. The CDR3 runs 14 residues. Germline CDR1 SGDLS, CDR2 YYNGEE. CDR3 coding DNA: TGTGCCAGCAGCGCTTTCGGGGGGAACACTGAAGCTTTCTTT. As protein: CASSAFGGNTEAFF.

V usage is TRBV6-6 and J usage is TRBJ2-7; maybe TRBD1 (5 bases). Looked up from germline, CDR1 is MNHNY and CDR2 is SVGAGI (reference sequence). V gave up 1 base and J gave up 5 bases, with 6 bases separating them. This CDR3 region has 12 residues. CDR3 sequence reads: CASSYLTDEQYF. The CDR3 nucleotides are TGTGCCAGCAGTTACTTGACAGACGAGCAGTACTTC.

CDR3 nucleotide sequence: TGTGCCAGCAGTGGACTAAGACAGGGGTTCGGTGGAAACACCATATATTTT. This translates into CASSGLRQGFGGNTIYF. The chain employs TRBV6-1 and TRBJ1-3; 8 bases line up with TRBD1. There are 17 residues in the CDR3. CDR1 and CDR2 (germline): MNHNS, SASEGT. V dropped 4 bases and J dropped 3; count of bases not matched to a gene: 11.

The V gene is TRBV7-2, the J gene TRBJ2-1; 9 nucleotides line up with TRBD2. Germline assignment: CDR1 SGHTA and CDR2 FQGNSA. With 4 bases clipped from V and 0 bases from J, the junction kept 7 bases outside the gene matches. The CDR3 covers 17 residues. The CDR3 nucleotides read TGTGCCAGCAGCTCCTTACGTAGCGGGAGCTCCTACAATGAGCAGTTCTTC. Protein sequence: CASSSLRSGSSYNEQFF.

The gene calls are TRBV2 and TRBJ2-1; D gene unclear. Per the germline V gene, CDR1 is SNHLY and CDR2 is FYNNEI. The V and J ends lost 7 bases and 7 bases respectively, with 14 bases between them. The CDR3 covers 13 residues. CDR3 residues: CASIFTNHNEQFF. Here the CDR3 DNA reads TGTGCCAGCATCTTCACTAATCATAATGAGCAGTTCTTC. Full variable domain (remainder filled in from reference TRBV2 and TRBJ2-1): EPEVTQTPSHQVTQMGQEVILRCVPISNHLYFYWYRQILGQKVEFLVSFYNNEISEKSEIFDDQFSVERPDGSNFTLKIRSTKLEDSAMYFCASIFTNHNEQFFGPGTRLTVL.

J is TRBJ2-1 and V is TRBV5-1; 8 bases fit TRBD2. The CDR3 is 16 residues long. The J segment lost 3 bases and the V segment lost 6 bases, leaving 11 bases of the junction unmatched. The germline CDR1 and CDR2 sequences are SGHRS and YFSETQ. CDR3 DNA: TGCGCCAGCAAGGAGGGCGTACTAGCGGACTACAATGAGCAGTTCTTC. Amino acid sequence: CASKEGVLADYNEQFF.

The chain employs TRBV28 and TRBJ1-1; 10 bases agree with TRBD1. CDR1 and CDR2 (germline): MDHEN, SYDVKM. V lost 5 bases, J lost 6 bases, and 6 bases stayed unmatched. The CDR3 runs 14 residues. This chain's CDR3 is CASSGRGTGAEAFF. The CDR3 DNA is TGTGCCAGCAGTGGACGGGGGACAGGGGCTGAAGCTTTCTTT.

This clone was counted a single time. This rearrangement joins TRBV19 to TRBJ2-7; 10 nucleotides line up with TRBD2. The CDR3 is 18 residues long. Germline V gene data show CDR1 as LNHDA and CDR2 as SQIVND (reference sequence). The V gene end was trimmed by 1 base and the J gene end by 1 base; junction bases not matched to a gene: 10. The CDR3 loop reads CASSIVASGSSLSYEQYF. CDR3 DNA sequence: TGTGCCAGTAGTATAGTAGCTAGCGGGAGTTCCTTATCCTACGAGCAGTACTTC.

V usage is TRBV13 and J usage is TRBJ2-7, with 10 bases fitting TRBD1. The CDR3 contains 15 residues. V was pared by 6 bases and J by 4 bases, with 9 bases of the junction left unmatched. Per the germline V gene, CDR1 is PRHDT and CDR2 is FYEKMQ (reference sequence). The CDR3 DNA is TGTGCCAGCAGGGACCAGGGACAGGGGAGATACGAGCAGTACTTC. Protein sequence: CASRDQGQGRYEQYF.

The chain recombines TRBV5-4 with TRBJ2-7, with D perhaps TRBD2 (5 bases). This CDR3 spans 15 amino acids. The V gene lost 3 bases and the J gene lost 0 bases, with 13 bases spanning the gap. Germline CDR1 reads SGHNT; CDR2 reads YYREEE (reference sequence). The CDR3: CASSSGWSGSYEQYF. The CDR3 DNA is TGTGCCAGCAGCTCTGGCTGGAGCGGCTCCTACGAGCAGTACTTC.

The chain employs TRBV7-2 and TRBJ2-1; 9 nucleotides agree with TRBD1. CDR1 is SGHTA, CDR2 FQGNSA, per germline. J gave up 8 bases and V 6 bases, and 2 bases lay outside the gene matches. The length of the CDR3 is 12 residues. In DNA, the CDR3 is TGTGCCAGCAGTCGGGACAGGGATGAGCAGTTCTTC. Translated, it gives CASSRDRDEQFF.

This sequence joins TRBV7-8 and TRBJ2-1; 11 bases fit TRBD2. V lost 2 bases to trimming and J lost 4 bases; unmatched junction nucleotides: 4. Germline V gives CDR1 SGHVS, CDR2 FQNEAQ. The length of the CDR3 is 16 residues. The CDR3 region is CASSLPWTSGYNEQFF. The CDR3, as DNA: TGTGCCAGCAGCTTACCTTGGACTAGCGGGTACAATGAGCAGTTCTTC.

This chain connects TRBV7-9 to TRBJ1-5; tentative D call: TRBD1 (5 bases). The CDR3 sequence is 13 residues long. Trimming took 5 bases from V and 5 from J, leaving 10 bases between them. The germline V gene encodes CDR1 SEHNR and CDR2 FQNEAQ (reference sequence). CDR3 region: CASSVTGDQPQHF. The CDR3 DNA follows: TGTGCCAGCAGCGTAACAGGAGATCAGCCCCAGCATTTT.